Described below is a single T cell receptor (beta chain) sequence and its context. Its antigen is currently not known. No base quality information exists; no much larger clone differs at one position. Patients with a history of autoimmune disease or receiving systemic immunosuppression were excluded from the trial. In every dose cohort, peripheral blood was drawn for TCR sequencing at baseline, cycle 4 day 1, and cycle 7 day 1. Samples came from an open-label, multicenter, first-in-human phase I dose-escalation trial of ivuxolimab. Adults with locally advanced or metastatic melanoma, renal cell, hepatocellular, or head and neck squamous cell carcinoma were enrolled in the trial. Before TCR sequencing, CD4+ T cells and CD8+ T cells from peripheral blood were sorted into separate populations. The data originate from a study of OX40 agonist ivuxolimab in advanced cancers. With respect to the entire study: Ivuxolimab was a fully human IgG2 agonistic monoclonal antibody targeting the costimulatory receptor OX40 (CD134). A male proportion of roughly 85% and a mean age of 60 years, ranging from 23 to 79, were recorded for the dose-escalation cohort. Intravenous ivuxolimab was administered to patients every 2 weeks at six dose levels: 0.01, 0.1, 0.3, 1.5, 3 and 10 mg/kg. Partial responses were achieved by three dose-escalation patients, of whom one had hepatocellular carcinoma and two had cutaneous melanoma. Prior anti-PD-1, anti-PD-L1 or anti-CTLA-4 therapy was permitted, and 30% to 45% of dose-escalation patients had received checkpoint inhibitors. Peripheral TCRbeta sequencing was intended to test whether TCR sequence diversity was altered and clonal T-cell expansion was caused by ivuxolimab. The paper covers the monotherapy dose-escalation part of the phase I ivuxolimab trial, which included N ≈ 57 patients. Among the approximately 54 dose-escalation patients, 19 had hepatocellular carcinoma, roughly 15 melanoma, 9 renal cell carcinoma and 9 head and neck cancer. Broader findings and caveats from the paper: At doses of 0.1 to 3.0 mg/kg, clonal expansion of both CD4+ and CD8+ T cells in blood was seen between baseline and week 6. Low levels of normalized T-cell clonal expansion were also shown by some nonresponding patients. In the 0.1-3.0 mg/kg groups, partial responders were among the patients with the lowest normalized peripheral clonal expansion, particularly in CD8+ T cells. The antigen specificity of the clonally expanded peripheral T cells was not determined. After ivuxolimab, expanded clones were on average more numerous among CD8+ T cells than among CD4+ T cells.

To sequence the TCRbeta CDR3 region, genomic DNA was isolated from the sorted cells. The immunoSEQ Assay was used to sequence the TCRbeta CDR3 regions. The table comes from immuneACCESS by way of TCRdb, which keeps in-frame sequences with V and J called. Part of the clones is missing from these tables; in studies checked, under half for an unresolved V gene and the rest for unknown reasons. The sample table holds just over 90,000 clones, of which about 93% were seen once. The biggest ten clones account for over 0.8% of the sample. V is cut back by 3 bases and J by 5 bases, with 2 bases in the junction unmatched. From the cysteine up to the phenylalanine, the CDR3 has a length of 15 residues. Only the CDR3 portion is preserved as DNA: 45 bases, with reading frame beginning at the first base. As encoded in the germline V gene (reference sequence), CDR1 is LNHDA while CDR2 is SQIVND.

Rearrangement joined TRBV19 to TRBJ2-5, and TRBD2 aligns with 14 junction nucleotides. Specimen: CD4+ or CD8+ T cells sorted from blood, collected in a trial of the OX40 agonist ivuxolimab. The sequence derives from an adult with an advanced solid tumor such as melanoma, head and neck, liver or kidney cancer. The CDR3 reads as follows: CASSMRLAGGETQYF. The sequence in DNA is TGTGCCAGTAGTATGCGACTAGCGGGGGGGGAGACCCAGTACTTC.